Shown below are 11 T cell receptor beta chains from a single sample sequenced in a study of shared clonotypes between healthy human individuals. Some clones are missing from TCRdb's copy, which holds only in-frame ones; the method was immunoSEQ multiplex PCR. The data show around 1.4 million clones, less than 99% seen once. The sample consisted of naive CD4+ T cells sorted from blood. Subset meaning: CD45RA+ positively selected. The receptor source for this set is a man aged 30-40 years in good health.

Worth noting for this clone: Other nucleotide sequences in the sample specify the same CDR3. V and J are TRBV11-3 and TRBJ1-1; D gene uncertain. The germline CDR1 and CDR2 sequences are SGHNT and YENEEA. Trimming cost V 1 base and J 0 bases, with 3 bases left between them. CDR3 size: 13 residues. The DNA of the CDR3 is TGTGCCAGCAGCTTAGGACTGAACACTGAAGCTTTCTTT. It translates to CASSLGLNTEAFF.

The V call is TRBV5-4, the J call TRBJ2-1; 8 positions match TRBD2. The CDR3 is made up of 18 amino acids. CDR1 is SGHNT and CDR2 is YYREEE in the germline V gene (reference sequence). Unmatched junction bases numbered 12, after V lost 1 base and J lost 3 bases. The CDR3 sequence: CASSLRSQAGAGYNEQFF. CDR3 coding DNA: TGTGCCAGCAGCTTGCGGAGTCAAGCGGGAGCAGGCTACAATGAGCAGTTCTTC.

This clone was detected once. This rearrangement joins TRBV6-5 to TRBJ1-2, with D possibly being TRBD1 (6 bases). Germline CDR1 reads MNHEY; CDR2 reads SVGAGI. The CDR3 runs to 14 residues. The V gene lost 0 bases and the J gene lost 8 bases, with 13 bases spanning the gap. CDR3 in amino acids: CASSYSMGAGGYTF. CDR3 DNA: TGTGCCAGCAGTTACTCGATGGGGGCTGGAGGCTACACCTTC.

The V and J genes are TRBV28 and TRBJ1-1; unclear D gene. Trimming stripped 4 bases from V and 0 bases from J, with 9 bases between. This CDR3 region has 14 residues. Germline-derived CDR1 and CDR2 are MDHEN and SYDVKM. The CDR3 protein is CASSSAGLNTEAFF. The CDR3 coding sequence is TGTGCCAGCAGTTCAGCGGGGTTGAACACTGAAGCTTTCTTT.

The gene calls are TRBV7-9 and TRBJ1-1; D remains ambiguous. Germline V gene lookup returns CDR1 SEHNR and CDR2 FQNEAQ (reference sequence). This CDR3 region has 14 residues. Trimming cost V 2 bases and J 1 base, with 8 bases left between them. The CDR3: CASSLHIGNTEAFF. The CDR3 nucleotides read TGTGCCAGCAGCTTACACATCGGGAACACTGAAGCTTTCTTT. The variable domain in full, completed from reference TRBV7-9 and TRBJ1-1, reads DTGVSQNPRHKITKRGQNVTFRCDPISEHNRLYWYRQTLGQGPEFLTYFQNEAQLEKSRLLSDRFSAERPKGSFSTLEIQRTEQGDSAMYLCASSLHIGNTEAFFGQGTRLTVV.

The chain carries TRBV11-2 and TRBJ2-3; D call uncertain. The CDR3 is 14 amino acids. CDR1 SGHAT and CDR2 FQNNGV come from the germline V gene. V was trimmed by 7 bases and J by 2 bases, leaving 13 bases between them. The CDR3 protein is CASTMRINTDTQYF. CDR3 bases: TGTGCCAGCACAATGCGGATTAACACAGATACGCAGTATTTT.

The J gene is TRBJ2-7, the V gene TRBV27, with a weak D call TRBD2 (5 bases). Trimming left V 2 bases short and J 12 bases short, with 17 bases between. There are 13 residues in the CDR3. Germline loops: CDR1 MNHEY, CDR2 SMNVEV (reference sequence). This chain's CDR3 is CASSLRGGGRTYF. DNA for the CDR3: TGTGCCAGCAGTTTACGGGGTGGTGGGAGAACGTACTTC.

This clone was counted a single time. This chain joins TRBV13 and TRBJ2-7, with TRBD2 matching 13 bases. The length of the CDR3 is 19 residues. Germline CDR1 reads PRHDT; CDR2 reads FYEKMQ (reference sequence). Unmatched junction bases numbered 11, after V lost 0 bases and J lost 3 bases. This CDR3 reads CASSLGRRSLAGGHYEQYF. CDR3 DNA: TGTGCCAGCAGCTTAGGCCGAAGGTCACTAGCGGGAGGGCACTACGAGCAGTACTTC.

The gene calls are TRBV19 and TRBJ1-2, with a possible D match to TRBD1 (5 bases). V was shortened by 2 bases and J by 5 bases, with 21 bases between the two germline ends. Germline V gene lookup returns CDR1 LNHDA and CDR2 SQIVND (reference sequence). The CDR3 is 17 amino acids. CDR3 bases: TGTGCCAGTAGTATAATGAAGGACGCAGGGCCCACATATGGCTACACCTTC. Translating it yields CASSIMKDAGPTYGYTF.

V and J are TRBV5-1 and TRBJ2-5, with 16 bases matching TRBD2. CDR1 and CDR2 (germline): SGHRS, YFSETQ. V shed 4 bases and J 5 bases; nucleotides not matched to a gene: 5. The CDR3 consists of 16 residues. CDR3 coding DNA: TGCGCCAGCAGCCTGGGACTAGCGGGAGGGCCGGAGACCCAGTACTTC. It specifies CASSLGLAGGPETQYF.

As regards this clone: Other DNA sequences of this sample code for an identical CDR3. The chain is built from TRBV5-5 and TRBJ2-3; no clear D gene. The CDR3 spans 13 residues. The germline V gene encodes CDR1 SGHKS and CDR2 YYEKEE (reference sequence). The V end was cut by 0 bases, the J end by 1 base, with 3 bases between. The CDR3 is CASSLGGTDTQYF. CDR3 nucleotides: TGTGCCAGCAGCTTGGGAGGCACAGATACGCAGTATTTT.